This T cell receptor beta chain appears in the sequencing data of a study of PD-L1 blockade in urothelial cancer (dated by TCRdb to about 2017). In terms of the full investigation: Therapy was started in about 2014 for all patients, and atezolizumab 1,200 mg was administered intravenously every 3 weeks. About 85% of the roughly 29 patients were males with bladder-origin urothelial cancer, and about 65% of the roughly 30 reported a prior smoking history. An ECOG performance status of 0 or 1 was recorded for the patients, and 0 to 3 prior chemotherapy regimens had been received by the patients. Blood samples were analyzed at two time points: 3 weeks after treatment start (second dose) and 6 weeks after treatment start. Blood samples gave a median of about 140,000 T cells and tens of thousands of unique TCRs, with a median clonality of roughly 0.08. Somatic, immune and clinical correlates of response to PD-L1 blockade with atezolizumab in urothelial cancer were the focus of an exploratory multi-omic analysis. Pretreatment tumor samples, along with matched peripheral blood serially collected before and after atezolizumab treatment, were subjected to TCR sequencing. Progression-free survival longer than 6 months counted as durable clinical benefit, and TCR features were additionally tested against both progression-free and overall survival. In the same patients, whole exome sequencing and RNA sequencing of pretreatment tumors were performed in addition to TCR sequencing. Durable clinical benefit was achieved by nine patients but not by the remaining 20. Around 30 patients had pretreatment blood TCR-seq, 24 had at least one posttreatment blood collection, and 24 had tumor TCR-seq.

The paper's findings and limits, for the study overall: At 3 weeks after the start of treatment, tumor-associated TCR clones in peripheral blood had expanded more in patients with durable benefit (n ≈ 22, p = 0.022). Small sample size (n ≈ 29) and many exploratory analyses mean the results are intended to be hypothesis-generating. Improved progression-free and overall survival was found to be associated with pretreatment peripheral blood TCR clonality below the median.

This clone was seen only a few times. Its antigen is still unknown. It has no much larger one-base neighbor in the sample; base qualities were not kept. Synthetic TCR analog templates were spiked into each PCR to estimate absolute template abundance from read counts. Using the immunoSEQ assay, TCRbeta CDR3 regions were amplified from genomic DNA with bias-controlled V and J gene primers. Sequencing of rearranged TCRbeta segments was performed at approximately 20X coverage. Under the source paper's analysis protocol: Clustering was used to correct sequencing errors, and CDR3s were annotated against IMGT so that V, D and J genes could be assigned. Downstream analyses used only productive TCRbeta rearrangements, leaving out any out-of-frame or stop-codon sequences. To compute clonality, Shannon entropy was normalized by the log of the number of unique productive sequences and then subtracted from one. Fisher's exact test with Benjamini-Hochberg correction, at a threshold of adjusted p below 0.01, was used to find clones that differed between time points or between blood and tumor. TCRdb took over this immuneACCESS table, retaining in-frame rearrangements with V and J assigned. Such tables are incomplete; in checked studies, under half of the missing clones stem from an unresolved V gene, and the remainder is unexplained. Clone size and the V and J calls come from that table; the DNA yielded D and trimming. This sample holds 72,000 or so clones; almost 90% were observed only once. The leading ten clones occupy 11% of the sample.

In the paper's terms, the time point label means: peripheral blood 6 weeks after treatment start. A cohort of around 28 patients with locally advanced or metastatic urothelial carcinoma, treated at Memorial Sloan Kettering on a trial protocol, was included. Peripheral blood mononuclear cells were collected pretreatment and during treatment, with between 1 and 8 total time points obtained per patient. The Qiagen DNeasy Blood extraction kit was used to purify genomic DNA from total PBMCs and from tumor samples. Collected pretreatment and during treatment, PBMCs were isolated and stored as previously described. CDR1 and CDR2 were assigned from the germline V gene as SNHLY and FYNNEI. V is clipped by 8 bases and J by 4 bases, and the sequence between their germline boundaries is 15 bases long. CDR3 length: 14 amino acids, cysteine to phenylalanine. Only the CDR3 DNA is retained, 42 bases long and in frame from the first base.

The V gene is TRBV2 and the J gene is TRBJ1-3; a weak D assignment points to TRBD1 (6 bases agree). The source material was PBMCs, sampled around atezolizumab (anti-PD-L1) treatment. The receptor was derived from a man aged 60 to 75 with urothelial cancer. The CDR3 has the sequence CASSSEGGGNTIYF. The base sequence is TGTGCCAGCTCTTCCGAGGGGGGGGGAAACACCATATATTTT.